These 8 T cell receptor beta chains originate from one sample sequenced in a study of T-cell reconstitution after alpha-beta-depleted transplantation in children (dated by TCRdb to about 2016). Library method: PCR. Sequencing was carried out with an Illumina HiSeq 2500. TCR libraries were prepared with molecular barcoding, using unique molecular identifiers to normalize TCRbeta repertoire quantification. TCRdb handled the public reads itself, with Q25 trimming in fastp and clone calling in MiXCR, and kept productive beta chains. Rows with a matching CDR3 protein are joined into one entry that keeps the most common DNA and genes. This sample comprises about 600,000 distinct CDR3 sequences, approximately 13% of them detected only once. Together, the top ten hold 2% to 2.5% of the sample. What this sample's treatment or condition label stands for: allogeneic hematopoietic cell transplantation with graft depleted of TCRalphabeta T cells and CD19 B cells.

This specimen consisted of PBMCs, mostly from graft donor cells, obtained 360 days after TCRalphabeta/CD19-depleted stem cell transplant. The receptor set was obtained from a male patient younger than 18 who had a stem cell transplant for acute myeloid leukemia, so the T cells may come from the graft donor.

Here the CDR3 reads CASSPPWGAQKDTDTQYF. CDR3 DNA sequence: TGTGCCAGCAGCCCCCCCTGGGGCGCGCAGAAGGACACAGATACGCAGTATTTT. The V gene is TRBV7-3, the J gene TRBJ2-3; tentatively, D is TRBD1 (5 bases). V was trimmed by 5 bases and J by 2 bases, leaving 23 bases between them. Germline V gives CDR1 SGHTA, CDR2 FQGTGA. This CDR3 spans 18 amino acids.

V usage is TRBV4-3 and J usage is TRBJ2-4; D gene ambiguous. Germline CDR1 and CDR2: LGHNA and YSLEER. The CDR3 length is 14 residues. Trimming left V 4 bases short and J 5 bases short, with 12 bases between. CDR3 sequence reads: CASSPGIAENIQYF. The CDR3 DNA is TGCGCCAGCAGCCCCGGAATCGCGGAAAACATTCAGTACTTC.

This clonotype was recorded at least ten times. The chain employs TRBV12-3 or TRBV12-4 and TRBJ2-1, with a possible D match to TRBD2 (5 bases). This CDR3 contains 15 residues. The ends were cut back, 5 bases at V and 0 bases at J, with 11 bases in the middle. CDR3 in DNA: TGTGCCAGCAGTCCGTCCGGGAACTCCTACAATGAGCAGTTCTTC. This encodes CASSPSGNSYNEQFF.

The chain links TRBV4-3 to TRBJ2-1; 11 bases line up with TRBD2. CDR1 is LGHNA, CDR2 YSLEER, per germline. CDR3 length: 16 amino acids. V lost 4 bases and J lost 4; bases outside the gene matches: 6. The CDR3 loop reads CASSRPTSGGYNEQFF. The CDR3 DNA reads TGCGCCAGCAGCCGCCCTACTAGCGGGGGATACAATGAGCAGTTCTTC.

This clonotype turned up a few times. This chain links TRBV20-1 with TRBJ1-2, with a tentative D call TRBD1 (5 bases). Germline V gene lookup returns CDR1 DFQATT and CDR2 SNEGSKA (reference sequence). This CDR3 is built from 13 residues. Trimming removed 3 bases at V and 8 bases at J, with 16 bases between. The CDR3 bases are TGCAGTGCTAGGCCTGAGAGGGGTGGGGGCTACACCTTC. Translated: CSARPERGGGYTF.

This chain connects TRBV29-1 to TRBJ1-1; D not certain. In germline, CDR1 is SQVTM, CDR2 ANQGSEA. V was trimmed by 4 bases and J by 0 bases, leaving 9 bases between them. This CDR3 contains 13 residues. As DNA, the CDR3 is TGCAGCGTTGTTAGGCCGTTGAACACTGAAGCTTTCTTT. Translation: CSVVRPLNTEAFF.

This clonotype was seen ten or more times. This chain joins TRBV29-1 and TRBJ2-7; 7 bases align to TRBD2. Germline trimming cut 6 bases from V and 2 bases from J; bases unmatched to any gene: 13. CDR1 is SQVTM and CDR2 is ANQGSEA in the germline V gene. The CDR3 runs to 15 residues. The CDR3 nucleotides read TGCAGCGTCCCCCACCCGGGGGGAGGTACCTACGAGCAGTACTTC. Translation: CSVPHPGGGTYEQYF.

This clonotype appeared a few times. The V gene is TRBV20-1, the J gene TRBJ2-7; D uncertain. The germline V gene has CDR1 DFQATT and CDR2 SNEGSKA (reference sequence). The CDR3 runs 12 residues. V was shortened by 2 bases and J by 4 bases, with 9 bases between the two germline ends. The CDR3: CSARPDPYEQYF. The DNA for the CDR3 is TGCAGTGCTAGACCGGACCCTTACGAGCAGTACTTC.